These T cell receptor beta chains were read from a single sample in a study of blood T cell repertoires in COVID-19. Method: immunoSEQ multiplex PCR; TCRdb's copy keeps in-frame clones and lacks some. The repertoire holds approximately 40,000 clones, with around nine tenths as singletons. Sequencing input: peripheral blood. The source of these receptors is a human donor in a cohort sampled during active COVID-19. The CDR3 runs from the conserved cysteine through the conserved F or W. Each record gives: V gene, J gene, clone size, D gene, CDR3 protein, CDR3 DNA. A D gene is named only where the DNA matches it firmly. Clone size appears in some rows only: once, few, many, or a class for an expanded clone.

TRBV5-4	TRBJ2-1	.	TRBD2	CASSRTSGRRENEQFF	TGTGCCAGCAGCCGGACTAGCGGGCGGAGGGAGAATGAGCAGTTCTTC
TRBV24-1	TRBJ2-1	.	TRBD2	CATSIASGFLSEQFF	TGTGCCACCAGTATTGCTAGCGGGTTCCTCAGTGAGCAGTTCTTC
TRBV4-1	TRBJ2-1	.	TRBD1	CASSRPPTGGHYNEQFF	TGCGCCAGCAGCCGCCCCCCGACAGGGGGCCACTACAATGAGCAGTTCTTC
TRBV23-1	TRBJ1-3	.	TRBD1	CASSHYGQAEGNTIYF	TGCGCCAGCTCCCACTACGGACAGGCGGAGGGAAACACCATATATTTT
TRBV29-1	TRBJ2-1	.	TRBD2	CSVEAPLAGRYNEQFF	TGCAGCGTTGAAGCCCCGCTAGCGGGACGCTACAATGAGCAGTTCTTC
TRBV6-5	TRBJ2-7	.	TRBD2	CAIFRTSGNEQYF	TGTGCCATTTTCCGGACTAGCGGGAACGAGCAGTACTTC
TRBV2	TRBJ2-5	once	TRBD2	CASSASGLGRGETQYF	TGTGCCAGCAGCGCGTCGGGACTAGGGAGAGGGGAGACCCAGTACTTC
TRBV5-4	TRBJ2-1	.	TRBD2	CASSLNRGSRDEQFF	TGTGCCAGCAGCTTGAACCGCGGGAGTCGGGATGAGCAGTTCTTC
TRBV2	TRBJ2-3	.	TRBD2	CAIERIAGDTDTQYF	TGTGCCATCGAGCGGATAGCGGGAGATACAGATACGCAGTATTTT
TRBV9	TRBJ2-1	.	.	CASSVGLAAYNEQFF	TGTGCCAGCAGCGTAGGCTTAGCGGCTTACAATGAGCAGTTCTTC
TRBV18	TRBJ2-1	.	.	CASSPPQRQRGNEQFF	TGTGCCAGCTCACCACCCCAGCGTCAAAGGGGAAATGAGCAGTTCTTC
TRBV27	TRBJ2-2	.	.	CASSLQRVTGELFF	TGTGCCAGCAGTTTACAGAGGGTCACCGGGGAGCTGTTTTTT
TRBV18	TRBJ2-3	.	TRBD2	CASSPTSGRSTDTQYF	TGTGCCAGCTCCCCTACTAGCGGGAGAAGCACAGATACGCAGTATTTT
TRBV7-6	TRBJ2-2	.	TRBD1	CASSKGQGIATGELFF	TGTGCCAGCAGCAAGGGACAGGGTATTGCTACCGGGGAGCTGTTTTTT
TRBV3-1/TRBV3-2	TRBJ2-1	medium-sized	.	CASSQGGYNEQFF	TGTGCCAGCAGCCAAGGAGGGTACAATGAGCAGTTCTTC
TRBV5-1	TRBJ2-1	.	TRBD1	CASSLPTGTYNEQFF	TGCGCCAGCAGCTTGCCGACAGGGACCTACAATGAGCAGTTCTTC
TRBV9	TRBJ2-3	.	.	CASSKREPGRDTQYF	TGTGCCAGCAGCAAGAGGGAACCTGGCAGAGATACGCAGTATTTT
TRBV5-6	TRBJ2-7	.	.	CASSRDFPLGEQYF	TGTGCCAGCAGTCGGGACTTCCCCCTGGGGGAGCAGTACTTC
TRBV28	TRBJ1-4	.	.	CASSRPGSTNEKLFF	TGTGCCAGCAGCAGACCAGGGTCAACTAATGAAAAACTGTTTTTT
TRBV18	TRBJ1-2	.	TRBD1	CASSPQGASANYGYTF	TGTGCCAGCTCACCACAGGGGGCCAGTGCTAACTATGGCTACACCTTC
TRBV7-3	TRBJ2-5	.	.	CASSLSGGQQETQYF	TGTGCCAGCAGCCTCTCCGGGGGACAGCAAGAGACCCAGTACTTC
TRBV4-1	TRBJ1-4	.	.	CASSQGRNHRVEKLFF	TGCGCCAGCAGCCAAGGAAGGAATCACCGGGTTGAAAAACTGTTTTTT
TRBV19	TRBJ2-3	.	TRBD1	CASSVNPTRQGSTDTQYF	TGTGCCAGTAGTGTGAATCCCACCCGACAGGGTAGCACAGATACGCAGTATTTT
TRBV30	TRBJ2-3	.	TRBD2	CAWSVGLAGTDTQYF	TGTGCCTGGAGTGTGGGACTAGCGGGCACAGATACGCAGTATTTT
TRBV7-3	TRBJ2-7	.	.	CASSLSGGTVSEQYF	TGTGCCAGCAGCTTATCGGGCGGGACTGTGAGCGAGCAGTACTTC
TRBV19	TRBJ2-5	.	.	CASSIASPGETQYF	TGTGCCAGTAGTATAGCTAGCCCCGGGGAGACCCAGTACTTC
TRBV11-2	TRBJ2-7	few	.	CASSLDLWLATYEQYF	TGTGCCAGCAGCTTAGATCTGTGGCTAGCGACCTACGAGCAGTACTTC
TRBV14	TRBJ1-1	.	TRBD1	CASSQVRTGLVMNTEAFF	TGTGCCAGCAGCCAAGTTAGGACAGGGTTGGTGATGAACACTGAAGCTTTCTTT
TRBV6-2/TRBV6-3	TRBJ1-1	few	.	CASSYEQGRAFF	TGTGCCAGCAGTTATGAGCAGGGTCGAGCTTTCTTT
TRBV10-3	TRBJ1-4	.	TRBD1	CAIRGTGLNEKLFF	TGTGCCATCAGGGGGACAGGGTTGAATGAAAAACTGTTTTTT
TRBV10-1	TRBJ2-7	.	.	CASRQGAEQYF	TGCGCCAGCAGGCAGGGTGCCGAGCAGTACTTC
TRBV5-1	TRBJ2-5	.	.	CASSFRQSGETQYF	TGCGCCAGCAGCTTCCGCCAAAGCGGGGAGACCCAGTACTTC
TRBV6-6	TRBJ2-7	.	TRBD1	CASSDRGVDEQYF	TGTGCCAGCAGTGACAGGGGAGTGGACGAGCAGTACTTC
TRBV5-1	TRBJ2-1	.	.	CASSLLERYNEQFF	TGCGCCAGCAGCCTCCTAGAGCGGTACAATGAGCAGTTCTTC
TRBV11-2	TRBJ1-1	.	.	CASSSRDNHMNTEAFF	TGTGCCAGCAGCTCAAGGGACAACCACATGAACACTGAAGCTTTCTTT
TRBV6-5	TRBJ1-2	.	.	CASRQTENYGYTF	TGTGCCAGCAGGCAGACAGAGAACTATGGCTACACCTTC
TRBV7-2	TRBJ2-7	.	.	CASSLHRAGREQYF	TGTGCCAGCAGCTTACATCGGGCAGGGCGGGAGCAGTACTTC
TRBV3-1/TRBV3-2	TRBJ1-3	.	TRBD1	CASSQGTGRSTIYF	TGTGCCAGCAGCCAAGGGACAGGGAGAAGCACCATATATTTT
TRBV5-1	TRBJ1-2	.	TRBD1	CASRFGTANPSAPDAGYTF	TGCGCCAGCAGATTCGGGACAGCTAACCCCTCAGCCCCGGATGCCGGCTACACCTTC
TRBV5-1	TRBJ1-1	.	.	CASSSGGGYTEAFF	TGCGCCAGCAGTTCGGGGGGTGGGTACACTGAAGCTTTCTTT
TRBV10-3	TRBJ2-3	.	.	CAISAGTSTDTQYF	TGTGCCATCAGTGCGGGGACTAGCACAGATACGCAGTATTTT
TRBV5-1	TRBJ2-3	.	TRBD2	CASSREVGYTQYF	TGCGCCAGCAGCCGGGAGGTGGGTTATACGCAGTATTTT
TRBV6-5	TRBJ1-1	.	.	CASSYSNARNTEAFF	TGTGCCAGCAGTTACTCCAATGCCAGAAACACTGAAGCTTTCTTT
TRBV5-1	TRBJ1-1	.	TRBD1	CASSDQGGGAGEAFF	TGCGCCAGCAGCGATCAAGGAGGGGGCGCGGGGGAAGCTTTCTTT
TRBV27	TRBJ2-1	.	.	CASSPRDTRMYNEQFF	TGTGCCAGCAGTCCCCGGGACACCCGAATGTACAATGAGCAGTTCTTC
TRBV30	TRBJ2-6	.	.	CAWSAGANVLTF	TGTGCCTGGAGCGCTGGGGCCAACGTCCTGACTTTC
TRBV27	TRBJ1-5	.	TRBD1	CASSRDRGNQPQHF	TGTGCCAGCAGCCGAGACAGGGGCAATCAGCCCCAGCATTTT
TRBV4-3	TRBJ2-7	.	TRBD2	CASSQGTSGHYEQYF	TGCGCCAGCAGCCAAGGGACTAGCGGACACTACGAGCAGTACTTC